A selection of T cell receptor beta chains follows, all from one sample in a study of technical replicates of blood from a handful of donors. Sequencing used immunoSEQ multiplex PCR; TCRdb keeps in-frame clones, though not all of them. The table has about 71,000 clones, almost 98% seen once. Sequenced sample: T cells isolated from PBMCs. These receptor sequences come from a human donor in good health. The CDR3 runs from the conserved cysteine through the conserved F or W. A D gene is named only where the DNA matches it firmly. The listing skips clone size in some rows; elsewhere it reads once, few, many or a size class.

J gene	clone size	D gene	V gene	CDR3 protein	CDR3 DNA
TRBJ2-3	NA	TRBD2	TRBV6-6	CASSRTSGNTDTQYF	TGTGCCAGCAGTCGGACTAGCGGGAACACAGATACGCAGTATTTT
TRBJ1-2	NA	NA	TRBV7-9	CASSLANGRLGGYTF	TGTGCCAGCAGCTTAGCGAACGGCCGATTGGGCGGCTACACCTTC
TRBJ1-2	NA	TRBD1	TRBV12-5	CATSTGALRGYTF	TGTGCTACGAGTACAGGGGCTCTCCGTGGCTACACCTTC
TRBJ2-1	NA	NA	TRBV27	CASSPDTSNEQFF	TGTGCCAGCAGTCCAGATACTAGCAACGAGCAGTTCTTC
TRBJ2-7	NA	NA	TRBV6-6	CASSPRRDSYEQYF	TGTGCCAGCAGCCCCAGGAGGGACTCCTACGAGCAGTACTTC
TRBJ2-4	NA	NA	TRBV2	CASRPWEILAKNIQYF	TGTGCCAGCAGGCCCTGGGAGATACTAGCCAAAAACATTCAGTACTTC
TRBJ1-1	NA	NA	TRBV6-6	CASSSLGQKNTEAFF	TGTGCCAGCAGTTCCCTCGGACAAAAGAACACTGAAGCTTTCTTT
TRBJ2-5	NA	NA	TRBV14	CASSQDLWVTQGYQETQYF	TGTGCCAGCAGCCAAGATCTCTGGGTTACACAGGGATACCAAGAGACCCAGTACTTC
TRBJ1-2	NA	NA	TRBV9	CASSPEGYGYTF	TGTGCCTCCAGCCCAGAGGGATATGGCTACACCTTC
TRBJ2-5	NA	NA	TRBV6-5	CASSLGVGGTQYF	TGTGCCAGCAGCCTCGGGGTAGGAGGGACCCAGTACTTC
TRBJ2-1	NA	NA	TRBV5-4	CASSFGGNGYNEQFF	TGTGCCAGCAGCTTCGGGGGAAATGGCTACAATGAGCAGTTCTTC
TRBJ2-7	NA	TRBD1	TRBV6-1	CASSEDAATGYYDWYF	TGTGCCAGCAGTGAAGACGCCGCGACAGGGTACTACGATTGGTACTTC
TRBJ1-5	NA	NA	TRBV6-1	CASSVQGGQPQHF	TGTGCCAGCAGCGTTCAGGGAGGTCAGCCCCAGCATTTT
TRBJ2-1	NA	TRBD2	TRBV19	CAVQKAGTSSNEQFF	TGTGCCGTCCAAAAGGCTGGGACTAGTTCAAATGAGCAGTTCTTC
TRBJ1-2	NA	TRBD1	TRBV6-5	CASHNEGAAGLGYTF	TGTGCCAGCCACAACGAGGGGGCCGCCGGTTTGGGCTACACCTTC
TRBJ2-5	NA	NA	TRBV27	CASSPHWTVQETQYF	TGTGCCAGCAGTCCCCACTGGACAGTTCAAGAGACCCAGTACTTC
TRBJ1-1	NA	NA	TRBV28	CASSAGWVAFF	TGTGCCAGCAGTGCAGGGTGGGTAGCTTTCTTT
TRBJ1-1	NA	NA	TRBV6-5	CASSYSKDGLTEAFF	TGTGCCAGCAGTTACTCGAAAGACGGACTCACTGAAGCTTTCTTT
TRBJ1-3	once	NA	TRBV29-1	CSVATAGNTIYF	TGCAGCGTTGCAACAGCCGGAAACACCATATATTTT
TRBJ1-5	NA	NA	TRBV2	CASRGLQGDQPQHF	TGTGCCAGCAGGGGATTACAGGGCGATCAGCCCCAGCATTTT
TRBJ1-4	NA	NA	TRBV2	CASSESVPGEKLFF	TGTGCCAGCAGTGAATCAGTCCCAGGAGAAAAACTGTTTTTT
TRBJ2-5	once	TRBD1	TRBV10-2	CASTNRGQGWSLGQETQYF	TGCGCCAGCACCAACAGGGGACAGGGATGGTCGTTAGGACAAGAGACCCAGTACTTC
TRBJ2-2	NA	NA	TRBV10-3	CAISDSLTGWSGTGELFF	TGTGCCATCAGCGATTCTCTTACAGGGTGGTCAGGCACCGGGGAGCTGTTTTTT
TRBJ1-2	NA	NA	TRBV29-1	CSYSREIYGYTF	TGCAGCTATTCCAGGGAAATCTATGGCTACACCTTC
TRBJ1-2	NA	NA	TRBV27	CASSLDAGHGYTF	TGTGCCAGCAGTTTAGACGCAGGGCATGGCTACACCTTC
TRBJ1-5	NA	TRBD1	TRBV28	CASSSNAGTGYNQPQHF	TGTGCCAGCAGTTCAAACGCCGGGACAGGATACAATCAGCCCCAGCATTTT
TRBJ1-2	once	NA	TRBV4-1	CASSQEDSYNYGYTF	TGCGCCAGCAGCCAGGAAGACAGTTACAACTATGGCTACACCTTC
TRBJ2-2	NA	TRBD1	TRBV27	CASSLGQGAGGELFF	TGTGCCAGCAGTTTAGGACAGGGGGCGGGCGGGGAGCTGTTTTTT